This TCR beta chain derives from a study of Ad26.COV2.S vaccination and SARS-CoV-2 variants. Treatment denoted: some 19 received Ad26.COV2.S at low or high dose, single or two shots; roughly five received placebo; per-sample allocation not given. After the first vaccine or placebo injection, samples were drawn on day 63. The protocol was immunoSEQ multiplex PCR, while the TCRdb copy is restricted to in-frame clones and leaves out a portion. The sample shows 440,000 or so clones, 80% to 90% of them seen only once. Trimming left V 7 bases short and J 7 bases short, with 12 bases between. Germline loops: CDR1 SGHRS, CDR2 YFSETQ. The CDR3 is 12 residues long.

This chain joins TRBV5-1 and TRBJ2-1; TRBD1 might be the D (5 bases). The sequences come from peripheral blood, collected in a trial of Ad26.COV2.S vaccine versus placebo. The origin of this receptor is a person aged 18-65 years who received the Ad26.COV2.S COVID-19 vaccine or a placebo. The CDR3 DNA is TGCGCCAGCGGGCACCGACAGAATGAGCAGTTCTTC. This sequence encodes CASGHRQNEQFF.